A selection of T cell receptor beta chains follows, all from one sample in a study of cytomegalovirus exposure and HLA in healthy donors. Only in-frame clones appear in the TCRdb table, and some are missing; sequencing was by immunoSEQ multiplex PCR. The sample contains about 120,000 clones, 86% of which appear only once. The sample comprised PBMCs. Source of these receptors: a man between 18 and 35 years old in good health and CMV-seronegative. Each CDR3 is given with its conserved first and last residue. The D gene is left open where the match is weak. The listing skips clone size in some rows; elsewhere it reads once, few, many or a size class.

NA	TRBV7-6	NA	TRBJ2-1	TGTGCCAGCCATTCCCGTGGGGGGAGCTCCTACAATGAGCAGTTCTTC	CASHSRGGSSYNEQFF
TRBD1	TRBV30	NA	TRBJ1-4	TGTGCCTGGAGCGGACAGGGGGAAAAACTGTTTTTT	CAWSGQGEKLFF
NA	TRBV7-2	NA	TRBJ2-5	TGTGCCAGCAGCCCCACCCGATGGAGCGGGTTGACCCAAGAGACCCAGTACTTC	CASSPTRWSGLTQETQYF
NA	TRBV4-2	NA	TRBJ1-2	TGTGCCAGCAGCCCCATGCGCCCCATTAACTATGGCTACACCTTC	CASSPMRPINYGYTF
NA	TRBV25-1	NA	TRBJ2-1	TGTGCCAGCAGTGAATATGACTCCCGCTCCTACAATGAGCAGTTCTTC	CASSEYDSRSYNEQFF
NA	TRBV19	once	TRBJ2-7	TGTGCCAGTAGTCAGACAGGACCCTACGAGCAGTACTTC	CASSQTGPYEQYF
NA	TRBV7-8	once	TRBJ2-1	TGTGCCAGCAGCTTAACATACAATGAGCAGTTCTTC	CASSLTYNEQFF
TRBD2	TRBV30	few	TRBJ2-7	TGTGCCTGGAGTGTTGCTAGCGGGAGGGCCTACGAGCAGTACTTC	CAWSVASGRAYEQYF
NA	TRBV30	NA	TRBJ2-7	TGTGCCTGGGGAAAAACAGGGCTGTTCGAGCAGTACTTC	CAWGKTGLFEQYF
NA	TRBV5-5	NA	TRBJ1-4	TGTGCCAGCAGCGGGCGGGGGCAGGGTAATGAAAAACTGTTTTTT	CASSGRGQGNEKLFF
TRBD1	TRBV2	NA	TRBJ1-2	TGTGCCAGCAGTGAATGGTGGGGACAGGACGACTATGGCTACACCTTC	CASSEWWGQDDYGYTF
TRBD1	TRBV16	NA	TRBJ2-5	TGTGCCAGCAGTCGCGGGACAGGGGGCCTGAGGGACCAAGAGACCCAGTACTTC	CASSRGTGGLRDQETQYF
NA	TRBV6-6	once	TRBJ1-1	TGTGCCAGCAAAATAAACACCGGGACACATGAAGCTTTCTTT	CASKINTGTHEAFF
TRBD2	TRBV29-1	NA	TRBJ2-1	TGCAGCGTTGAATGGGGCGGTACTAGCGGGAGCTCCTACAATGAGCAGTTCTTC	CSVEWGGTSGSSYNEQFF
NA	TRBV19	NA	TRBJ1-6	TGTGCCAGTAGTATACGGCAGGGAAGAGGTTCACCCCTCCACTTT	CASSIRQGRGSPLHF
NA	TRBV19	NA	TRBJ2-2	TGTGCCAGCCCGCCGGGACGGGAGCTAGGCACCGGGGAGCTGTTTTTT	CASPPGRELGTGELFF